The TCR beta chain under discussion was sequenced for a study of preoperative IRX-2 immunotherapy in early breast cancer. Treatment specified: preoperative locoregional IRX-2 cytokine immunotherapy. Samples came from a phase Ib trial of preoperative locoregional IRX-2 cytokine immunotherapy. V was pared by 4 bases and J by 7 bases, with 20 bases between. Germline V CDR1 and CDR2: SNHLY, FYNNEI. This CDR3 comprises 16 residues. Measured with immunoSEQ multiplex PCR; TCRdb has only the in-frame clones, and not every one. The repertoire has 90,000 to 100,000 clones, roughly 90% of them found once; the top ten carry roughly 2%.

The sequencing here drew on tumor tissue, taken after IRX-2 immunotherapy. J is TRBJ1-5 and V is TRBV2; D perhaps matches TRBD1 (6 bases). This TCR derives from a human donor with breast cancer. CDR3 amino acids: CASSGGWGQGEQPQHF. CDR3 DNA: TGTGCCAGCAGTGGGGGCTGGGGACAAGGAGAACAGCCCCAGCATTTT.